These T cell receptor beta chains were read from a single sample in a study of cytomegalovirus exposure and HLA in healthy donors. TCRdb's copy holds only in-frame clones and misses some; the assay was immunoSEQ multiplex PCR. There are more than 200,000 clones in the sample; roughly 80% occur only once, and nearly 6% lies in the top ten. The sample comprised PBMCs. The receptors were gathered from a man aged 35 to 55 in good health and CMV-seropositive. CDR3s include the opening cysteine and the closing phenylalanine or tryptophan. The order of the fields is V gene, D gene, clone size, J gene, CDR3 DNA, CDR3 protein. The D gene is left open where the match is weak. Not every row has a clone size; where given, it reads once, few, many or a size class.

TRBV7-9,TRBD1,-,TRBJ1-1,TGTGCCAGCAGCTCCCGAGGACAGGGGATTGCTGAAGCTTTCTTT,CASSSRGQGIAEAFF
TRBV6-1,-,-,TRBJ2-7,TGTGCCAGCAGTGAAGGGCTAGATTACGAGCAGTACTTC,CASSEGLDYEQYF
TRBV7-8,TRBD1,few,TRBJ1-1,TGTGCCAGCAGCTTATTGGGTGACAGGGACAAATTGAACACTGAAGCTTTCTTT,CASSLLGDRDKLNTEAFF
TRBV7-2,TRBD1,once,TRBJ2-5,TGTGCCAGCAGCACCTACAGGGGCCGAGAGACCCAGTACTTC,CASSTYRGRETQYF
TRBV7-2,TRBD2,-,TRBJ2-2,TGTGCCAGCAGCTTAGGGAGAGCGGGAGGGCCTAGCACCGGGGAGCTGTTTTTT,CASSLGRAGGPSTGELFF
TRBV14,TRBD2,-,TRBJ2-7,TGTGCCAGCAGCCAAAGACTAGCGGCCTACGAGCAGTACTTC,CASSQRLAAYEQYF
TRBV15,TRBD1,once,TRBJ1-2,TGTGCCACCAGCAGAGATCTTGGGACAGGGACCTATGGCTACACCTTC,CATSRDLGTGTYGYTF
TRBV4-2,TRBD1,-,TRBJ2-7,TGTGCCAGCAGCCAAGTTATGGGACAGGGGTTCAACGAGCAGTACTTC,CASSQVMGQGFNEQYF
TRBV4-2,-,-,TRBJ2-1,TGTGCCAGCAGCCGGCGCCGGGTAAGGGGAAGCTACAATGAGCAGTTCTTC,CASSRRRVRGSYNEQFF
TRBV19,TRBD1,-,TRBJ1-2,TGTGCCAGCGCTGACAGGGGTTATGGCTACACCTTC,CASADRGYGYTF
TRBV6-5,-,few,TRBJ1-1,TGTGCCAGCTACAGGGAATGGAACACTGAAGCTTTCTTT,CASYREWNTEAFF
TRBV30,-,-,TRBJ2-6,TGTGCCTGGAGTGTACTGGGCAACTCTGGGGCCAACGTCCTGACTTTC,CAWSVLGNSGANVLTF
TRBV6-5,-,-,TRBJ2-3,TGTGCCAGCAGACACGTTGATACGCAGTATTTT,CASRHVDTQYF
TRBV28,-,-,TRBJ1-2,TGTGCCAGCAGTTCCTCTTACTATGGCTACACCTTC,CASSSSYYGYTF
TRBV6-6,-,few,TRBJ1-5,TGTGCCAGCAGTACGGGTCAGCCCCAGCATTTT,CASSTGQPQHF
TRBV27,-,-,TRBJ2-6,TGTGCCAGCAGTTTACAAAAAACTGGGGCCAACGTCCTGACTTTC,CASSLQKTGANVLTF
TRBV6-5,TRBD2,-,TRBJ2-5,TGTGCCAGCAGTTACTCTAGCGGGATAGAGACCCAGTACTTC,CASSYSSGIETQYF
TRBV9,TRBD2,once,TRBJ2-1,TGTGCCAGCAGCGTGGGAGGGGGACTAGAGACCTACAATGAGCAGTTCTTC,CASSVGGGLETYNEQFF
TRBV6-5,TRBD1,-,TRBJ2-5,TGTGCCAGCAGTTACTCAGGGGGCGTCGAGACCCAGTACTTC,CASSYSGGVETQYF
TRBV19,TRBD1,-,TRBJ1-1,TGTGCCAGTAGTATCTCCGGGCAGGGGGCCATGAACACTGAAGCTTTCTTT,CASSISGQGAMNTEAFF
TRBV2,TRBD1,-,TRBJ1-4,TGTGCCAGCACCCGGGGGACAGGGGCTGAAAAACTGTTTTTT,CASTRGTGAEKLFF
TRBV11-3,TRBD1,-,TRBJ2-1,TGTGCCAGCAGCTTAGGGGGACAGAGCTACAATGAGCAGTTCTTC,CASSLGGQSYNEQFF
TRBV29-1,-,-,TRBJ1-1,TGCAGCGGGGGGGGGTGGAACACTGAAGCTTTCTTT,CSGGGWNTEAFF
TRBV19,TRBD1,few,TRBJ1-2,TGTGCCAGTAGTCGCCAGGGGGCGCAGGTCTATGGCTACACCTTC,CASSRQGAQVYGYTF
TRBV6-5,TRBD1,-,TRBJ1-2,TGTGCCAGCAGACCCGGGACAGCGAGGGGCTATGGCTACACCTTC,CASRPGTARGYGYTF
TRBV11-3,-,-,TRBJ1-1,TGTGCCAGCAGTTTACAGGGCCCTGAAGCTTTCTTT,CASSLQGPEAFF
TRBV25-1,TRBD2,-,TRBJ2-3,TGTGCCAGCAGTGGGCGGACTAGCGGGAGGACAGATACGCAGTATTTT,CASSGRTSGRTDTQYF
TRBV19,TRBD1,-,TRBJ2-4,TGTGCCAGTAATCGACAGGGGGTCAAAAACATTCAGTACTTC,CASNRQGVKNIQYF
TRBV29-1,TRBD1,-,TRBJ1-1,TGCAGCGTTACAGGACAGGGAGAGACTGAAGCTTTCTTT,CSVTGQGETEAFF
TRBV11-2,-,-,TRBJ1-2,TGTGCCAGCAGCGGGTGGGGGGTTCTCTTC,CASSGWGVLF
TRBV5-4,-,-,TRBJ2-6,TGTGCCGGAGGGAAAGTTAGCTCTGGGGCCAACGTCCTGACTTTC,CAGGKVSSGANVLTF
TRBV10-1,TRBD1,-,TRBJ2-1,TGCGCCATCAACCCGAAGGGACAGCAAATCTACAATGAGCAGTTCTTC,CAINPKGQQIYNEQFF
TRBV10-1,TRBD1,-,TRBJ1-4,TGCGCCAGCAGGGACAGGGGTAGGAATGAAAAACTGTTTTTT,CASRDRGRNEKLFF
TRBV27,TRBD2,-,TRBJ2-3,TGTGCCAGCAGTTTCCGGACTAGCGGGAGCACAGATACGCAGTATTTT,CASSFRTSGSTDTQYF
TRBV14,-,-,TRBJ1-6,TGTGCCAGCAGCCGGGACTATTCACCCCTCCACTTT,CASSRDYSPLHF
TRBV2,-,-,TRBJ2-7,TGTGCCACCGGACACTTCGCGACCTACGAGCAGTACTTC,CATGHFATYEQYF
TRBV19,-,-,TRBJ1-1,TGTGCCAGTAGTATGGGCAGCAACACTGAAGCTTTCTTT,CASSMGSNTEAFF